The source of this T cell receptor beta chain is a study of OX40 agonist ivuxolimab in advanced cancers. TCRdb keeps only in-frame clones here, not all; method: immunoSEQ multiplex PCR. The sample has 20,000 to 25,000 clones, over 65% seen once. The table lists this clone with a few counts. CDR1 is KGHSH, CDR2 LQKENI, per germline. Trimming removed 2 bases at V and 3 bases at J, with 14 bases between. The CDR3 covers 15 residues. The chain couples TRBV18 to TRBJ2-7; no firm D call. This sequence originates from an adult with an advanced solid tumor such as melanoma, head and neck, liver or kidney cancer. Source: CD4+ or CD8+ T cells sorted from blood, taken in a trial of the OX40 agonist ivuxolimab. CDR3 loop: CASSPGPSESYEQYF. In DNA, the CDR3 is TGTGCCAGCTCACCAGGACCGTCGGAGAGCTACGAGCAGTACTTC.